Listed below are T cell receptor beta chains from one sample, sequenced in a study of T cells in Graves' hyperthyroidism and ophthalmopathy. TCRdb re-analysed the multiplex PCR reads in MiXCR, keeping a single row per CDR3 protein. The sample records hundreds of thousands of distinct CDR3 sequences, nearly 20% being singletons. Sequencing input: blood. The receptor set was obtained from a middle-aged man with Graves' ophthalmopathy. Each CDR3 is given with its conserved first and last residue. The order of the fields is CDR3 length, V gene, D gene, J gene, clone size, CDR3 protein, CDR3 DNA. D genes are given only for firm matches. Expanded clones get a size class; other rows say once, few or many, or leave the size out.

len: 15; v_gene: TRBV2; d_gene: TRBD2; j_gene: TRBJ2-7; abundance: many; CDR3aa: CASSDQRGTEYEQYF; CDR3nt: TGTGCCAGCAGTGATCAGCGGGGGACTGAGTACGAGCAGTACTTC
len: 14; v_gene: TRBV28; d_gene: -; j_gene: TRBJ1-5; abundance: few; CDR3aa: CASTLGGSNQPQHF; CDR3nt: TGTGCCAGCACTCTAGGGGGGAGCAATCAGCCCCAGCATTTT
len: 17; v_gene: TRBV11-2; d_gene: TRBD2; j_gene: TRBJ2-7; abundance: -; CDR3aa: CASSLGVAGEIPYEQYF; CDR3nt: TGTGCCAGCAGCTTAGGAGTAGCGGGTGAGATCCCCTACGAGCAGTACTTC
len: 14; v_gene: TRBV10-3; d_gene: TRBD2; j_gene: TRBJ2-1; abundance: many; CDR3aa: CAISPGLAYNEQFF; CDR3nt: TGTGCCATCAGTCCGGGACTAGCCTACAATGAGCAGTTCTTC
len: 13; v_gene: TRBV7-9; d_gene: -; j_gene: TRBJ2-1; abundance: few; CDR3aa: CASSLAGESEQFF; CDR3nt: TGTGCCAGCAGCTTAGCGGGGGAGAGTGAGCAGTTCTTC
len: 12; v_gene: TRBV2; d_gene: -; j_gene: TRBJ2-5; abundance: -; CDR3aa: CATTGLQETQYF; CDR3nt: TGTGCCACCACGGGGCTTCAAGAGACCCAGTACTTC
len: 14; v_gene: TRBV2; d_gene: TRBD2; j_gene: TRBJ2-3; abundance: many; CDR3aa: CASKRDYSTDTQYF; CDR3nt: TGTGCCAGCAAGCGGGACTATAGCACAGATACGCAGTATTTT
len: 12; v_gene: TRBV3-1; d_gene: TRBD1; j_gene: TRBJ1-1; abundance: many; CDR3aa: CATGTANTEAFF; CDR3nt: TGTGCCACCGGGACAGCCAACACTGAAGCTTTCTTT
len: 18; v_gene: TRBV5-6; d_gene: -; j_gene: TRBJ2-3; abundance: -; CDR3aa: CASSLRPNPYPSTDTQYF; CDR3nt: TGTGCCAGCAGCTTACGCCCAAACCCATACCCTAGCACAGATACGCAGTATTTT
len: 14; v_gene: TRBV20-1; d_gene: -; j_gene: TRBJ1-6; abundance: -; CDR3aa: CSAPSRGFESPLHF; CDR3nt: TGCAGTGCTCCCAGTCGGGGCTTTGAATCACCCCTCCACTTT
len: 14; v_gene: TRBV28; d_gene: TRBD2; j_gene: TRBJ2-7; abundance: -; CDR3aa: CASRTSGTTYEQYF; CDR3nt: TGTGCCAGCAGGACTAGCGGGACTACTTACGAGCAGTACTTC
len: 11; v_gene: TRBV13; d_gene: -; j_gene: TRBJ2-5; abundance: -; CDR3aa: CASSAQGTQYF; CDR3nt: TGTGCCAGCAGCGCACAGGGGACCCAGTACTTC
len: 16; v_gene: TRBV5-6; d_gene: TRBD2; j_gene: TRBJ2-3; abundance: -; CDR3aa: CASSLVAGVDTDTQYF; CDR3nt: TGTGCCAGCAGCTTGGTGGCGGGAGTCGACACAGATACGCAGTATTTT
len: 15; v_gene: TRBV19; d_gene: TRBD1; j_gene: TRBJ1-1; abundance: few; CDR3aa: CASSIGGTANTEAFF; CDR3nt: TGTGCCAGTAGTATCGGGGGGACAGCTAACACTGAAGCTTTCTTT
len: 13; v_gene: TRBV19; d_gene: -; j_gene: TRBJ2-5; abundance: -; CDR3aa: CASQSRGRETQYF; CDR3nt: TGTGCCAGCCAGAGCCGGGGGCGGGAGACCCAGTACTTC
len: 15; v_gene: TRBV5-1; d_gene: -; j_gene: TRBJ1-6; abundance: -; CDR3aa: CASSLAAGRNSPLHF; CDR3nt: TGCGCCAGCAGCTTGGCGGCCGGCCGAAATTCACCCCTCCACTTT
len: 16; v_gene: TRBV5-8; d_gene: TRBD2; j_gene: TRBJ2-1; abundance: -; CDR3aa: CASRRLALSSYNEQFF; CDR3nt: TGTGCCAGCAGGAGACTAGCGTTGAGCTCCTACAATGAGCAGTTCTTC
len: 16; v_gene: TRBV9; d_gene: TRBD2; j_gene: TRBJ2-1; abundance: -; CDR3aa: CASSISRAGGNYEQFF; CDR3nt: TGTGCCAGCAGCATCAGTAGAGCGGGAGGGAACTATGAGCAGTTCTTC
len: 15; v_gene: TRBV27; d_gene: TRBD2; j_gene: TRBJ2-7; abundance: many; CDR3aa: CASSPSTSYHYEQYF; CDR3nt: TGTGCCAGCAGTCCATCGACTAGCTACCACTACGAGCAGTACTTC
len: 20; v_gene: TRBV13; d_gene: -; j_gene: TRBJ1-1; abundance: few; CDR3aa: CASSLVTFFRRAEMNTEAFF; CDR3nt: TGTGCCAGCAGCTTAGTGACGTTTTTTAGGCGGGCAGAGATGAACACTGAAGCTTTCTTT
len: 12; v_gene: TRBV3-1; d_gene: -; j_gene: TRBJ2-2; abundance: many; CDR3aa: CASSLPPGELFF; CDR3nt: TGTGCCAGCAGCCTTCCGCCCGGGGAGCTGTTTTTT
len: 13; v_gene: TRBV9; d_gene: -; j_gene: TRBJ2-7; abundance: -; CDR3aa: CASSGQTSYEQYF; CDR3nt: TGTGCCAGCAGCGGCCAGACGTCCTACGAGCAGTACTTC
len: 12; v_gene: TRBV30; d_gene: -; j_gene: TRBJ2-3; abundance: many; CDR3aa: CALKGGTDTQYF; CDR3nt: TGTGCCCTCAAGGGAGGAACAGATACGCAGTATTTT
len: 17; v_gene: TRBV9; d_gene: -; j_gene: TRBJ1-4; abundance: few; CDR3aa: CASSVDSGGQSGEKLFF; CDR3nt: TGTGCCAGCAGCGTAGACTCCGGAGGACAGTCGGGTGAAAAACTGTTTTTT
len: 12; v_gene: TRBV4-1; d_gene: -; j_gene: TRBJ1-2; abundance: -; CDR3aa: CASGRNNQGYTF; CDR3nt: TGCGCCAGCGGCAGGAATAATCAAGGCTACACCTTC
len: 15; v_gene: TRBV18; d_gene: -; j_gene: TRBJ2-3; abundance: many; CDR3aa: CASSPRTEDTDTQYF; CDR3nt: TGTGCCAGCTCACCCAGGACGGAAGACACAGATACGCAGTATTTT
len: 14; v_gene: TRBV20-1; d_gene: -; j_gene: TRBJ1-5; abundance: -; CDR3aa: CSASGIRGNQPQHF; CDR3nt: TGCAGTGCTAGTGGGATCCGTGGGAACCAGCCCCAGCATTTT